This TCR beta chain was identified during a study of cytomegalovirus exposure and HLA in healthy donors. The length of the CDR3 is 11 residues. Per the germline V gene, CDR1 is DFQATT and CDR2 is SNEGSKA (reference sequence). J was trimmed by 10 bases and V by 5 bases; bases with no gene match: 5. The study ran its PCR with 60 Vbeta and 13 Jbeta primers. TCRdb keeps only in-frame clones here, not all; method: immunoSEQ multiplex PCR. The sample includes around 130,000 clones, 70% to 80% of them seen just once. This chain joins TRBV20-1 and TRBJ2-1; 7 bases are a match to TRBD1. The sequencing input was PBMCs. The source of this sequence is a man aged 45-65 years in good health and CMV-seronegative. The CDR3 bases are TGCAGTGCTGGAGCGGACAGGGAGCAGTTCTTC. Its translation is CSAGADREQFF.